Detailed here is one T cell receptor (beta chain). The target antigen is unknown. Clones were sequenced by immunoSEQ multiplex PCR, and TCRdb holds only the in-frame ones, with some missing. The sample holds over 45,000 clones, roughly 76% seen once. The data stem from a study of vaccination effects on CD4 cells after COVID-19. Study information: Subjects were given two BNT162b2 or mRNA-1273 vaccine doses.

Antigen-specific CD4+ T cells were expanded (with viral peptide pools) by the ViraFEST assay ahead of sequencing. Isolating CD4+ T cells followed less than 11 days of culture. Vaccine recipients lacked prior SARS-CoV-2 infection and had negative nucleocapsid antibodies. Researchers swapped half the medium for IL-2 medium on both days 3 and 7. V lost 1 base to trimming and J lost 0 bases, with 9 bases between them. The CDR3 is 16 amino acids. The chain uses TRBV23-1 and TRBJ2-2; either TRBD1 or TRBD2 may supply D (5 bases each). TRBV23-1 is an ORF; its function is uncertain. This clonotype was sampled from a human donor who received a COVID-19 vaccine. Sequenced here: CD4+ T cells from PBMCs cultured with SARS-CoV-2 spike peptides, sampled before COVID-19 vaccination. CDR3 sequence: CASSQFRGANTGELFF. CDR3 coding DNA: TGCGCCAGCAGTCAATTTCGGGGCGCGAACACCGGGGAGCTGTTTTTT.